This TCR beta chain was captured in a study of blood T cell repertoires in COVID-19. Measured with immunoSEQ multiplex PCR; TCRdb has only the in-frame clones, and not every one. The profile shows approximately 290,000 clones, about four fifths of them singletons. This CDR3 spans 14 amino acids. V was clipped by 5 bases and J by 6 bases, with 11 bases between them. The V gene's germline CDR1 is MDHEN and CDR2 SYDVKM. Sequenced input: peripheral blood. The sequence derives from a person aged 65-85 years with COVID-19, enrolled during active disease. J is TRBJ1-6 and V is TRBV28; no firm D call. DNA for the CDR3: TGTGCCAGCAGTCTGGTCACGGGTAATTCACCCCTCCACTTT. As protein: CASSLVTGNSPLHF.